One sample yielded the 10 T cell receptor beta chains listed below, sequenced in a study of long-term antiretroviral therapy in people with HIV. Version v3.0 of the immunoSEQ assay was performed at survey level. TCRdb keeps only in-frame clones here, not all; method: immunoSEQ multiplex PCR. The table records almost 25,000 clones, 65% to 90% of them present only once. Source: unsorted PBMCs, taken 3 years after starting antiretroviral therapy. These receptor sequences come from a man between 45 and 60 years old with HIV.

This clone was seen once. The CDR3 DNA reads TGTGCCAGCAGTTTCTCTCCGAGACAGACATCCTACGAGCAGTACTTC. It translates to CASSFSPRQTSYEQYF. The chain employs TRBV6-6 and TRBJ2-7, with a weak D call TRBD1 (5 bases). This CDR3 spans 16 amino acids. CDR1 and CDR2 (germline): MNHNY, SVGAGI (reference sequence). V lost 4 bases and J lost 1, with 17 bases in between.

The chain joins TRBV10-2 to TRBJ2-2; unclear D gene. Trimming removed 0 bases at V and 7 bases at J, with 12 bases between. Germline-derived CDR1 and CDR2 are WSHSY and SAAADI. CDR3 length: 15 residues. In nucleotides, the CDR3 is TGCGCCAGCAGTGAGTCGTTGGGTATCGGCGGGGAGCTGTTTTTT. Translating it yields CASSESLGIGGELFF.

V and J are TRBV10-3 and TRBJ2-5, with 9 bases aligning to TRBD1. CDR3 length: 12 amino acids. Germline CDR1 is ENHRY and CDR2 is SYGVKD. The trim removed 7 bases at V and 4 bases at J, leaving 1 base unmatched. The CDR3 coding sequence is TGTGCCATCAAGGGACAGGGAGAGACCCAGTACTTC. This sequence encodes CAIKGQGETQYF.

The chain combines TRBV5-1 with TRBJ2-7; TRBD1 matches 8 bases. V lost 4 bases and J lost 5; bases outside the gene matches: 5. Germline CDR1 and CDR2: SGHRS and YFSETQ. The CDR3 is 13 residues long. This chain's CDR3 is CASSPQGAHEQYF. The CDR3 DNA is TGCGCCAGCAGCCCTCAGGGGGCTCACGAGCAGTACTTC.

The chain carries TRBV18 and TRBJ2-3; TRBD2 matches at 10 bases. The germline gives CDR1 KGHSH, CDR2 LQKENI. The V gene end was trimmed by 1 base and the J gene end by 5 bases; junction bases not matched to a gene: 3. The CDR3 covers 15 residues. The CDR3: CASSPLGTSVDTQYF. The DNA of the CDR3 is TGTGCCAGCTCACCACTCGGGACTAGCGTAGATACGCAGTATTTT.

The CDR3 reads CASGSGQGDSGELFF. The CDR3 region has the DNA TGTGCTAGTGGTTCTGGACAGGGGGACTCCGGGGAGCTGTTTTTT. V gene TRBV12-5 combines with J gene TRBJ2-2, with TRBD1 matching over 10 bases. Trimming removed 4 bases from V and 6 bases from J; junction bases left unmatched: 5. Germline V gene lookup returns CDR1 LGHNT and CDR2 FRNRAP. The CDR3 contains 15 residues.

The genes are TRBV29-1 and TRBJ1-3, with D hard to call. The germline CDR1 and CDR2 sequences are SQVTM and ANQGSEA. The CDR3 has 12 amino acids. V lost 7 bases and J lost 1, with 8 bases in between. The CDR3 loop is CSARASGNTIYF. The CDR3 bases are TGCAGCGCCCGGGCTTCTGGAAACACCATATATTTT.

The gene calls are TRBV25-1 and TRBJ2-4; 7 nucleotides agree with TRBD1. The CDR3 extends over 18 amino acids. Germline CDR1 MGHDK, CDR2 SYGVNS. With V trimmed by 0 bases and J by 3 bases, 11 bases remained unmatched. The CDR3 DNA reads TGTGCCAGCAGTGAATACTACAGGGGAGAGTTAGACAAAAACATTCAGTACTTC. Residues: CASSEYYRGELDKNIQYF.

V and J are TRBV14 and TRBJ2-1, with D perhaps TRBD1 (6 bases). The V gene's germline CDR1 is SGHDN and CDR2 FVKESK. V dropped 5 bases and J dropped 12 bases, with 17 bases sitting between them. This CDR3 is built from 13 residues. CDR3 in amino acids: CASSIARGARQFF. The CDR3 DNA is TGTGCCAGCAGCATTGCCAGGGGCGCAAGGCAGTTCTTC.

This clone has only one observation. The chain links TRBV7-9 to TRBJ2-7; TRBD2 matches 7 bases. The CDR3 has 15 residues. Trimming took 6 bases from V and 0 from J; bases not matched to a gene: 8. Germline assignment: CDR1 SEHNR and CDR2 FQNEAQ (reference sequence). CDR3 in DNA: TGTGCCAGCAGGGAGAGCGGGGTGAGCTCCTACGAGCAGTACTTC. It translates to CASRESGVSSYEQYF.